The 23 T cell receptor beta chains reported below all come from one sample, sequenced in a study of tumor-infiltrating lymphocytes in primary liver carcinoma. Out of unsorted whole blood came the blood RNA, and germline DNA was extracted as well. From around 500 ng total RNA, TCR beta cDNA was generated with a primer in the constant region. Three rounds of nested multiplex PCR with slightly modified ARM-PCR produced TCR beta libraries. Amplification in the first two PCR rounds was performed using TRBV1-TRBV30 forward primers and a C-beta reverse primer for 9 to 11 cycles each. TCRdb reanalysed the multiplex PCR reads using MiXCR and keeps one entry per CDR3 protein. The data show about 320,000 distinct CDR3 sequences, with about 60% seen just once and approximately 9% held by the top ten. The specimen was peripheral blood. All receptors come from a middle-aged man with primary liver carcinoma and hepatitis B virus infection.

A word on this clonotype: This sequence may be a read error, since a much larger clone differs from it by one base. This chain links TRBV29-1 with TRBJ2-1; the match to TRBD2 covers 10 bases. The CDR3 has 14 amino acids. The germline V gene has CDR1 SQVTM and CDR2 ANQGSEA. The J segment lost 9 bases and the V segment lost 6 bases, leaving 11 bases of the junction unmatched. The CDR3 protein is CSVKGLAYTTEQFF. The CDR3 coding sequence is TGCAGCGTCAAGGGACTAGCGTACACGACTGAGCAGTTCTTC.

Of note for this clonotype: The junction shows a germline mismatch at one end, possibly a read error. This chain uses TRBV30 with TRBJ2-5, with 9 positions matching TRBD2. Germline CDR1 GTSNPN, CDR2 SVGIG (reference sequence). The CDR3 is 14 amino acids. CDR3 region: CDWGSGGAPETQYF. CDR3 DNA sequence: TGTGACTGGGGTAGCGGGGGAGCCCCAGAGACCCAGTACTTC.

As for this clonotype: A read error is likely, as this CDR3 ends without the conserved phenylalanine or tryptophan. The genes are TRBV4-2 and TRBJ2-7; D is uncertain. Germline V CDR1 and CDR2: LGHNA, YNFKEQ. The CDR3 spans 13 residues. Trimming cost V 3 bases and J 6 bases, with 12 bases left between them. The CDR3 reads CASSQGTTCEQYL. The CDR3 DNA is TGTGCCAGCAGCCAGGGCACCACCTGCGAGCAGTACTTA.

Turning to this clonotype: The junction does not match germline at one end; this may be a read error. The J gene is TRBJ2-1, the V gene TRBV5-1, with TRBD2 matching over 11 bases. CDR1 SGHRS and CDR2 YFSETQ come from the germline V gene. The CDR3 has 15 amino acids. The CDR3 region is CASRLGTSGYNEQFF. The CDR3 DNA reads as TGCGCCAGCAGGTTGGGGACTAGCGGCTACAATGAGCAGTTCTTC.

In its sample, this clonotype was seen once. It may be a read error: a sequence one base away is much more abundant. This rearrangement joins TRBV7-8 to TRBJ2-5; D possibly uses TRBD1 or TRBD2 (6 bases each). The length of the CDR3 is 14 residues. Trimming pared 4 bases from V and 6 bases from J, leaving 15 bases between. Germline V lookup: CDR1 SGHVS, CDR2 FQNEAQ. The CDR3 sequence is CASSSIGGAQTQYF. CDR3 DNA: TGTGCCAGCAGCTCCATCGGGGGCGCACAGACCCAGTACTTC.

This clonotype appeared many times. V gene TRBV10-3 combines with J gene TRBJ2-1, with 9 bases that match TRBD2. Germline V gives CDR1 ENHRY, CDR2 SYGVKD. V lost 6 bases and J lost 0; bases outside the gene matches: 3. The CDR3 spans 15 residues. CDR3 sequence reads: CAIRASGISYNEQFF. The CDR3 DNA follows: TGTGCCATCAGGGCTAGCGGGATCTCCTACAATGAGCAGTTCTTC.

Turning to this clonotype: The CDR3 ends on some other residue instead of the conserved phenylalanine or tryptophan, so this is likely a read error. The chain joins TRBV12-3 or TRBV12-4 to TRBJ2-1, with TRBD2 identical over 12 bases. With 4 bases clipped from V and 8 bases from J, the junction kept 6 bases outside the gene matches. The CDR3 spans 15 residues. The CDR3 DNA is TGTGCCAGCAGTTCGACTAGCGGGAGCCCGTATGAGCAGTTCTCC. Residues: CASSSTSGSPYEQFS.

The chain combines TRBV21-1 with TRBJ1-5; the DNA was not compared with TRBD1, the D call given in the table. TRBV21-1 counts as a pseudogene. This CDR3 is 18 amino acids long. The CDR3 nucleotides are TGTGCCAGCAGCAAAGCGCCGGCGGGACACCCGAGCAATCAGCCCCAGCATTTT. Amino acids: CASSKAPAGHPSNQPQHF.

V gene TRBV6-2 or TRBV6-3 combines with J gene TRBJ2-7; D perhaps matches TRBD1 (5 bases). The germline V gene has CDR1 MNHEY and CDR2 SVGEGT. CDR3 size: 12 residues. Trimming took off 9 bases at V and 2 bases at J, with 11 bases between the two ends. CDR3: CARRRQTYEQYF. DNA of the CDR3: TGTGCCAGGAGAAGACAGACCTACGAGCAGTACTTC.

The table lists this clonotype with many counts. The chain uses TRBV11-2 and TRBJ2-1, with D perhaps TRBD1 or TRBD2 (6 bases each). The CDR3 runs 17 residues. Germline CDR1 and CDR2: SGHAT and FQNNGV. Trimming left V 1 base short and J 1 base short, with 14 bases between. CDR3 bases: TGTGCCAGCAGCTTAGGGGGGCTAGCGAGTTCCTACAATGAGCAGTTCTTC. This gives the protein CASSLGGLASSYNEQFF. The full variable domain, completed using reference TRBV11-2 and TRBJ2-1, is EAGVAQSPRYKIIEKRQSVAFWCNPISGHATLYWYQQILGQGPKLLIQFQNNGVVDDSQLPKDRFSAERLKGVDSTLKIQPAKLEDSAVYLCASSLGGLASSYNEQFFGPGTRLTVL.

Ten or more counts support this clonotype. Here the CDR3 reads CASSDQLSTDTQYF. DNA for the CDR3: TGCGCCAGCAGTGACCAGCTTAGCACAGATACGCAGTATTTT. The chain recombines TRBV10-2 with TRBJ2-3; D ambiguous. Germline V gives CDR1 WSHSY, CDR2 SAAADI. The germline V and J ends were trimmed by 3 bases and 0 bases, with 7 bases remaining between them. This CDR3 spans 14 amino acids.

This sequence joins TRBV7-8 and TRBJ1-6; 8 bases are a match to TRBD1. V trimming: 6 bases; J trimming: 8 bases; junction bases outside the gene matches: 9. The CDR3 has 15 residues. Germline loops: CDR1 SGHVS, CDR2 FQNEAQ. The DNA of the CDR3 is TGTGCCAGCAGTCGATTTACAGGGGGATATTCACCCCTCCACTTT. Amino acid sequence: CASSRFTGGYSPLHF.

This chain connects TRBV5-5 to TRBJ2-7; D is possibly TRBD2 (6 bases). Between the trimmed V and J ends, which lost 5 bases and 7 bases, there was a span of 16 bases. This CDR3 has 13 residues. The germline gives CDR1 SGHKS, CDR2 YYEKEE (reference sequence). In DNA form, the CDR3 reads TGTGCCAGCAGAAGCCGGGCGGGGTTTGAGCAGTACTTC. Encoded protein: CASRSRAGFEQYF.

The table lists this clonotype with a few counts. The CDR3 DNA follows: TGTGCCAGCAGCTTAGGGACAGCGGGTGTAAGCACAGATACGCAGTATTTT. Its protein product is CASSLGTAGVSTDTQYF. The rearrangement uses TRBV7-9 and TRBJ2-3; either TRBD1 or TRBD2 may supply D (6 bases each). The CDR3 consists of 17 residues. Germline assignment: CDR1 SEHNR and CDR2 FQNEAQ (reference sequence). Between the trimmed V and J ends, which lost 1 base and 0 bases, there was a span of 14 bases.

This clonotype occurred a few times. Being one base from a much bigger clone, this may be a read error. This is likely a read error, given that the CDR3 carries no conserved phenylalanine or tryptophan at its end. The genes are TRBV4-3 and TRBJ1-6; 9 positions agree with TRBD1. The J segment lost 10 bases and the V segment lost 3 bases, leaving 7 bases of the junction unmatched. CDR1 LGHNA and CDR2 YSLEER come from the germline V gene. The CDR3 spans 15 residues. DNA for the CDR3: TGCGCCAGCAGCCACGGGGACAGGGCGCGGTCACCCCTCCACTCT. Its translation: CASSHGDRARSPLHS.

Comments on this clonotype: This may be a read error, as it is one base from a much larger clone. The chain combines TRBV29-1 with TRBJ2-6, with D uncertain. V lost 0 bases, J lost 2 bases, and 14 bases lay in between. The CDR3 sequence is 17 residues long. CDR1 and CDR2 from the germline V gene are SQVTM and ANQGSEA. The CDR3 here is CSVEETSQNTGANVLTF. CDR3 sequence (DNA): TGCAGCGTTGAAGAGACCTCGCAGAATACTGGGGCCAACGTCCTGACTTTC.

This clonotype was seen a handful of times. For the CDR3, the DNA is TGTGCCAGCAGGGCCGACCGGGACTGGCCCTACGAGCAGTACTTC. This sequence encodes CASRADRDWPYEQYF. The gene calls are TRBV6-1 and TRBJ2-7, with a possible D match to TRBD2 (6 bases). The CDR3 has 15 residues. The germline V and J ends were trimmed by 6 bases and 2 bases, with 17 bases remaining between them. The germline V gene encodes CDR1 MNHNS and CDR2 SASEGT.

In regard to this clonotype: One base away lies a much larger clone, so this may be a sequencing read error. The chain is built from TRBV4-2 and TRBJ2-2, with 8 bases lining up with TRBD2. This CDR3 is built from 16 residues. Germline CDR1 reads LGHNA; CDR2 reads YNFKEQ. For the CDR3, the DNA is TGTGCCAGCAGCCAATCAATGGCGGGAGGTACCGGGGAGCCGTTTTTT. Amino acids: CASSQSMAGGTGEPFF.

Only a few counts were recorded for this clonotype. The junction shows a germline mismatch at one end, possibly a read error. The chain uses TRBV14 and TRBJ2-1; 8 bases are a match to TRBD2. This CDR3 contains 17 residues. Germline V lookup: CDR1 SGHDN, CDR2 FVKESK. CDR3 in amino acids: CASNQDGAGGSYNEQFF. CDR3 bases: TGTGCCAGCAACCAAGATGGGGCGGGGGGCTCCTACAATGAGCAGTTCTTC. Drawing the rest from reference TRBV14 and TRBJ2-1, the complete variable domain is EAGVTQFPSHSVIEKGQTVTLRCDPISGHDNLYWYRRVMGKEIKFLLHFVKESKQDESGMPNNRFLAERTGGTYSTLKVQPAELEDSGVYFCASNQDGAGGSYNEQFFGPGTRLTVL.

Notes on this clonotype: Its ends do not fully match the called genes, so a read error is possible. The chain uses TRBV5-1 and TRBJ2-1; tentatively, D is TRBD1 (6 bases). The CDR3 spans 12 residues. Germline V lookup: CDR1 SGHRS, CDR2 YFSETQ. CDR3 DNA sequence: TGCGCCAGCGGCTTCGACAGGACAGAGGCGTTCTTC. As protein: CASGFDRTEAFF.

This rearrangement joins TRBV5-6 to TRBJ2-4, with TRBD2 as a possible D gene (5 bases). This CDR3 spans 14 amino acids. Germline V gene data show CDR1 as SGHDT and CDR2 as YYEEEE. The germline V and J ends were trimmed by 5 bases and 7 bases, with 16 bases remaining between them. CDR3 DNA sequence: TGTGCCAGCAGTAGACCGGGATTGAATAACATTCAGTACTTC. Its translation: CASSRPGLNNIQYF.

Details on this clonotype: With a much larger clone just one base away, this may be a read error. The V call is TRBV10-3, the J call TRBJ1-2; 9 bases line up with TRBD1. Looked up from germline, CDR1 is ENHRY and CDR2 is SYGVKD. The CDR3 loop spans 13 amino acids. The CDR3 DNA reads TGTACCATCACTCCGACAGGGGGCTATGGCTACACCTTC. Encoded protein: CTITPTGGYGYTF.

As to this clonotype: The conserved phenylalanine or tryptophan normally closing the CDR3 is absent here, so this likely arose from a read error. The DNA is omitted, as the CDR3 cannot be located on it reliably, and the CDR3 follows TCRdb's listing. The gene calls are TRBV11-1 and TRBJ2-1; the DNA was not used to check the table's D call, TRBD1. The germline V gene encodes CDR1 SGHAT and CDR2 FQDESV (reference sequence). Including both end residues, the CDR3 is 14 amino acids long. CDR3 loop: CASSLGLLDSPQFL.